This T cell receptor beta chain was profiled in a study of CD8+ T cells in alopecia areata. Germline V gives CDR1 SNHLY, CDR2 FYNNEI. V shed 3 bases and J shed 0 bases, with 13 bases lying between them. This CDR3 comprises 16 residues. Isolated RNA was reverse transcribed into cDNA used as the sequencing template. Sequencing used immunoSEQ multiplex PCR; TCRdb keeps in-frame clones, though not all of them. Of around 250,000 clones detected, roughly two thirds appear once; the ten largest clones hold under 1.5%. The rearrangement links TRBV2 to TRBJ2-3, with D tentatively TRBD2 (5 bases). This specimen was CD4+ T cells sorted from blood, taken at week 0. The TCR was taken from a human donor with alopecia areata. CDR3 loop: CASSELGRGSTDTQYF. CDR3 in DNA: TGTGCCAGCAGTGAGTTGGGCAGAGGGAGCACAGATACGCAGTATTTT.